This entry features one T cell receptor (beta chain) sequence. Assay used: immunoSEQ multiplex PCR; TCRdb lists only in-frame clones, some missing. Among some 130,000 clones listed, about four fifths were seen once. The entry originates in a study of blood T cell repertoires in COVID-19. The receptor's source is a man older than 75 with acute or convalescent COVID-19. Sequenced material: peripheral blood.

The CDR3 region is CASSRDRGLYGYTF. The CDR3 region has the DNA TGTGCCAGCAGCAGGGACAGGGGGCTGTATGGCTACACCTTC. The rearrangement uses TRBV9 and TRBJ1-2; TRBD1 agrees at 12 bases. Germline V CDR1 and CDR2: SGDLS, YYNGEE. The trim removed 4 bases at V and 5 bases at J, leaving 3 bases unmatched. The CDR3 contains 14 residues.